This T cell receptor beta chain was captured by sequencing in a study of Ad26.COV2.S vaccination and SARS-CoV-2 variants. Study background: Intramuscular Ad26.COV2.S doses were given once or twice, 56 days apart. Points from the study as a whole: It was vaccine recipients, not placebo recipients, who had the higher spike-specific TCR breadth. Overall T cell responses may have been underestimated by the analyses of TCR breadth and depth. Breadth, reportedly substantial, characterized the spike-specific CD8+ and CD4+ T cell responses after vaccination.

Using immunoSEQ multiplex PCR, the repertoire was profiled, and TCRdb retains in-frame clones only, with some absent. The sample lists about 380,000 clones; under 90% were seen once. Noted treatment: roughly 19 received Ad26.COV2.S at low or high dose, single or two shots; about 5 received placebo; per-sample allocation not given. Sampling happened 63 days after the first vaccine or placebo injection. Regarding this clone: Its antigen is currently unknown.

This CDR3 region has 16 residues. Trimming pared 4 bases from V and 6 bases from J, leaving 21 bases between. In germline, CDR1 is MNHNS, CDR2 SASEGT. The specimen was peripheral blood, collected in a trial of Ad26.COV2.S vaccine versus placebo. The chain carries TRBV6-1 and TRBJ1-2, with D possibly TRBD1 on 5 matching bases. The receptor's source is a person aged 18-65 years who received the Ad26.COV2.S COVID-19 vaccine or a placebo. The CDR3 DNA is TGTGCCAGCAGTGTACCGGGACTCAGGGCCAAGGATGGCTACACCTTC. It yields the protein CASSVPGLRAKDGYTF.